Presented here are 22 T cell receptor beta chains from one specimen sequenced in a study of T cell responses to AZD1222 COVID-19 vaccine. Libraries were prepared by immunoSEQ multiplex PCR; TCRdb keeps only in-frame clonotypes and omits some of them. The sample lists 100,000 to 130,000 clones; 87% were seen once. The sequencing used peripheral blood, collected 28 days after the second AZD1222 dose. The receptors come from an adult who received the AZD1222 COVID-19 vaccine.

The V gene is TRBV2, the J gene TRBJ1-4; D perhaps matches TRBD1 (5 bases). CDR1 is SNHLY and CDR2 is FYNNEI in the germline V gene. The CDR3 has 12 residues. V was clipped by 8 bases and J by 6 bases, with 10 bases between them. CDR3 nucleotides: TGTGCCAGCCACAGGACGGATGAAAAACTGTTTTTT. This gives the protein CASHRTDEKLFF.

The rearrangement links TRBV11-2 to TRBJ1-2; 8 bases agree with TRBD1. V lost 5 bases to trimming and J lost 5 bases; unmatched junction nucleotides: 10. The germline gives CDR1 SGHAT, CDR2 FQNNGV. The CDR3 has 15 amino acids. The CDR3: CASSPRTGPVYGYTF. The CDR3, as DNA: TGTGCCAGCAGCCCCCGGACAGGGCCGGTTTATGGCTACACCTTC. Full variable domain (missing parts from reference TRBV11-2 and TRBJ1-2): EAGVAQSPRYKIIEKRQSVAFWCNPISGHATLYWYQQILGQGPKLLIQFQNNGVVDDSQLPKDRFSAERLKGVDSTLKIQPAKLEDSAVYLCASSPRTGPVYGYTFGSGTRLTVV.

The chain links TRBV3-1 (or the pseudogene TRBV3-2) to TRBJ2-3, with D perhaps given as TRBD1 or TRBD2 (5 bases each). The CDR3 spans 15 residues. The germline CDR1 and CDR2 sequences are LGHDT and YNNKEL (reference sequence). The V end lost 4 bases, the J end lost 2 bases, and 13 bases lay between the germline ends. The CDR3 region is CASSPDGANTDTQYF. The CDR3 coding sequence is TGTGCCAGCAGCCCTGACGGGGCAAACACAGATACGCAGTATTTT.

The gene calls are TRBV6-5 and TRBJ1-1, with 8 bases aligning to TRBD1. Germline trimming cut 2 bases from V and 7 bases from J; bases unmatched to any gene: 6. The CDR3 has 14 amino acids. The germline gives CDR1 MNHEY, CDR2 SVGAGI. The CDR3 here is CASSYDRGRGEAFF. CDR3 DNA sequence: TGTGCCAGCAGTTACGACAGGGGTAGAGGTGAAGCTTTCTTT.

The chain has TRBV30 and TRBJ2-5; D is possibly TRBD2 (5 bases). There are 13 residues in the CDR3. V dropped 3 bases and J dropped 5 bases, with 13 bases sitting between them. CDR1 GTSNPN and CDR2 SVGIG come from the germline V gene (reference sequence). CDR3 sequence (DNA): TGTGCCTGGAGGAGGGCGGCAATGGAGACCCAGTACTTC. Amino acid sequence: CAWRRAAMETQYF.

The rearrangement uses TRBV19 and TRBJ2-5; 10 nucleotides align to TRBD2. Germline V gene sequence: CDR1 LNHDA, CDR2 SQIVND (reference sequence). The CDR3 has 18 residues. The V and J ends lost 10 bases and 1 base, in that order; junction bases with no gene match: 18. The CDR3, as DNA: TGTGCCACTTCTAAATTGCGGGGGACTAGCGCTTTCCAAGAGACCCAGTACTTC. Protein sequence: CATSKLRGTSAFQETQYF.

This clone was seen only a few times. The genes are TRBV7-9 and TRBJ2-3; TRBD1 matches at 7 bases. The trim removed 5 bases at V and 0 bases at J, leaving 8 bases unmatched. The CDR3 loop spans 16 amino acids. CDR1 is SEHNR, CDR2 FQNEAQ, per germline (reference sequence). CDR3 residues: CASSPSDRASTDTQYF. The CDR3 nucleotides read TGTGCCAGCAGCCCAAGTGACAGGGCAAGCACAGATACGCAGTATTTT.

CDR3 sequence (DNA): TGCGCCAGCAGCCCCCCGGGACAGGGTTTTAGAAATGAGCAGTTCTTC. It is translated as CASSPPGQGFRNEQFF. This chain uses TRBV5-1 with TRBJ2-1; 9 bases agree with TRBD1. The V and J ends lost 4 bases and 7 bases, in that order; junction bases with no gene match: 12. The V gene's germline CDR1 is SGHRS and CDR2 YFSETQ. The CDR3 covers 16 residues.

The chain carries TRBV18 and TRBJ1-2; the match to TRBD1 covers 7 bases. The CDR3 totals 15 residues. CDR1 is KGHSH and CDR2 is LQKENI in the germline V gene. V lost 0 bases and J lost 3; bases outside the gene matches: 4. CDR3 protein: CASSPPGGSDYGYTF. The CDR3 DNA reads TGTGCCAGCTCACCACCAGGGGGCTCTGACTATGGCTACACCTTC.

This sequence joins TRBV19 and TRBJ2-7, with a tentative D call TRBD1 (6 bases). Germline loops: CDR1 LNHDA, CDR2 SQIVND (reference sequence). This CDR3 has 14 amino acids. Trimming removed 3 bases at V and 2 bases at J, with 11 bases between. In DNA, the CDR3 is TGTGCCAGTAGTATTAGGACAGACCCCTACGAGCAGTACTTC. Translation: CASSIRTDPYEQYF.

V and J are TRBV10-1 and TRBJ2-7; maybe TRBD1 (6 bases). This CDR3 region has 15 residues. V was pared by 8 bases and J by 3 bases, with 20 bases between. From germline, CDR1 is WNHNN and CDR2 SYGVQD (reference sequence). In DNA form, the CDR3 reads TGCGCCAGCGATACAGGGTTTCCAAACTTCTACGAGCAGTACTTC. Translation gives CASDTGFPNFYEQYF.

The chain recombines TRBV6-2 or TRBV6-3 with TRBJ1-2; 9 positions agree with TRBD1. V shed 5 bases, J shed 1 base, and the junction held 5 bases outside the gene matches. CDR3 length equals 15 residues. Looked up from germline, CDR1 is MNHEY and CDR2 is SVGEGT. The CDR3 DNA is TGTGCCAGCAGTCTGACAGGGGGAGGTAACTATGGCTACACCTTC. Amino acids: CASSLTGGGNYGYTF.

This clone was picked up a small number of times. The CDR3, as DNA: TGTGCCAGCAGCGTAGATTCAGCGGGGGGCCGCACAGATACGCAGTATTTT. It yields the protein CASSVDSAGGRTDTQYF. The rearrangement joins TRBV9 to TRBJ2-3; 9 nucleotides match TRBD2. V lost 0 bases and J lost 1; bases outside the gene matches: 6. The V gene's germline CDR1 is SGDLS and CDR2 YYNGEE. The CDR3 length is 17 residues.

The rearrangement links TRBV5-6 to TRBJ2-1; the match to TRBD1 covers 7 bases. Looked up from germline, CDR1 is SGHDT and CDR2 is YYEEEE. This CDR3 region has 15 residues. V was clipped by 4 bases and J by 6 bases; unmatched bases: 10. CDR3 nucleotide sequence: TGTGCCAGCAGCCTTGCTGGGACAGCTCTCAATGAGCAGTTCTTC. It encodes CASSLAGTALNEQFF. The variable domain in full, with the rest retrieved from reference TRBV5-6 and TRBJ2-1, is DAGVTQSPTHLIKTRGQQVTLRCSPKSGHDTVSWYQQALGQGPQFIFQYYEEEERQRGNFPDRFSGHQFPNYSSELNVNALLLGDSALYLCASSLAGTALNEQFFGPGTRLTVL.

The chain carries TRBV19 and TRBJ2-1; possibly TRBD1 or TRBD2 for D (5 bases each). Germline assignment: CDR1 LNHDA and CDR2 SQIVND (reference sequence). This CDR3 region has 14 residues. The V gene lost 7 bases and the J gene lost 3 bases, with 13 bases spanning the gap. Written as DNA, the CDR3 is TGTGCCAGTACAGCGTATGGGGGCTACAATGAGCAGTTCTTC. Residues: CASTAYGGYNEQFF.

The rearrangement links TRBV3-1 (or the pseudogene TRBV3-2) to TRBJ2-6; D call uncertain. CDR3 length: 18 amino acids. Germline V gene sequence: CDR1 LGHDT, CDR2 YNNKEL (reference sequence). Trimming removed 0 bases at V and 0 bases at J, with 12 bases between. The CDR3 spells CASSQEKITSSGANVLTF. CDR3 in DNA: TGTGCCAGCAGCCAAGAGAAGATCACGAGCTCTGGGGCCAACGTCCTGACTTTC.

CDR3 amino acids: CASSYSRPLDGYTF. DNA for the CDR3: TGTGCCAGCAGTTACTCCAGACCGCTTGATGGCTACACCTTC. This rearrangement joins TRBV6-5 to TRBJ1-2; D not certain. The ends were cut back, 0 bases at V and 6 bases at J, with 11 bases in the middle. CDR1 and CDR2 (germline): MNHEY, SVGAGI. The CDR3 is 14 amino acids.

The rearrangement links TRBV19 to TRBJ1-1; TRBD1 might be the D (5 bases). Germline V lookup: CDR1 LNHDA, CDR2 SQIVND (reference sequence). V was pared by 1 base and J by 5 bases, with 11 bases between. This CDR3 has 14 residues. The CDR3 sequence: CASSIGGGRTEAFF. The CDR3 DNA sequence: TGTGCCAGTAGTATAGGCGGGGGGAGGACTGAAGCTTTCTTT.

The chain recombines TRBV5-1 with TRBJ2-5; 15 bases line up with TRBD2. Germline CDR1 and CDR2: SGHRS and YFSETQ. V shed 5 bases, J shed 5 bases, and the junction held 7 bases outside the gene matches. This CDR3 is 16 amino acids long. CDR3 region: CASRGLAGGPEETQYF. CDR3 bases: TGCGCCAGCAGAGGACTAGCGGGGGGGCCGGAGGAGACCCAGTACTTC. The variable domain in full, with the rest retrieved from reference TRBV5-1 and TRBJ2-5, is KAGVTQTPRYLIKTRGQQVTLSCSPISGHRSVSWYQQTPGQGLQFLFEYFSETQRNKGNFPGRFSGRQFSNSRSEMNVSTLELGDSALYLCASRGLAGGPEETQYFGPGTRLLVL.

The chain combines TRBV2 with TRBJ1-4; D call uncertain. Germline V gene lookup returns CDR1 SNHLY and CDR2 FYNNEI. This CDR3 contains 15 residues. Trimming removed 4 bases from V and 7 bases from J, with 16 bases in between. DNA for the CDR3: TGTGCCAGCAGTGGGGATCGGGCCTTTGGTGAAAAACTGTTTTTT. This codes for CASSGDRAFGEKLFF.

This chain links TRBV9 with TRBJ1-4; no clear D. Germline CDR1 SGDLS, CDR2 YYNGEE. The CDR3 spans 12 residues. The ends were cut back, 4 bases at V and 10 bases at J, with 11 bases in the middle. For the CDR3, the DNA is TGTGCCAGCAGCTTGCCGGAGGGAAAACTGTTTTTT. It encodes CASSLPEGKLFF.

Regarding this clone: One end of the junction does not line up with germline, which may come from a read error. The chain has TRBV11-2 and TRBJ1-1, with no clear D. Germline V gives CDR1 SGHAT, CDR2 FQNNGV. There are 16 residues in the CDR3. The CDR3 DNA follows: TGTGCCAGCAGCGTCGCCGTCGCGACATTGAATACTGAAGCTTTCTTT. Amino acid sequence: CASSVAVATLNTEAFF.